One T cell receptor beta chain is described in this entry. Its antigen remains unidentified. Base-call qualities are not available, and no considerably larger clone is one nucleotide away. A second Seattle source provided samples from volunteer blood donors who had recovered from COVID-19. The collaborating institutions used their own protocols to collect whole blood in K2EDTA tubes. For TCRbeta analysis, collaborator samples were shipped as frozen whole blood, as isolated PBMCs, or as DNA extracted from either sample type. There are 13 amino acids in the CDR3, from cysteine to phenylalanine inclusive. Only the CDR3 region is kept as DNA, spanning 39 bases read in frame from base 1. V gives up 11 bases and J gives up 2 bases, and the segment between their germline ends measures 16 bases. The germline V gene provides CDR1 MNHEY and CDR2 SVGAGI. The immunoSEQ Assay, a bias-controlled multiplex PCR, was used to amplify TCRbeta CDR3 regions from genomic DNA. The paper's data handling went like this. Nucleated cell counts per sample were estimated from amplification of reference gene primers within the assay. Sequence reads were collapsed and filtered to measure the absolute abundance of every unique TCRbeta CDR3 rearrangement. For each sample, productive Simpson clonality was calculated by taking the square root of Simpson's diversity index across productive rearrangements. Here the immuneACCESS table is served through TCRdb, limited to in-frame sequences with V and J called. Missing clones are a known gap in these copies; in checked studies unresolved V genes cover under half, and the rest lacks a known reason. V, J and clone size are taken as reported in that table, and D and trimming were inferred from the DNA itself. The sample yields 160,000 or so clones; roughly 86% were counted once. The leading ten clones occupy around 3.9% of the sample.

This sample was taken from a study of blood T cell repertoires in COVID-19 (TCRdb year 2020). Concerning the study at large: Samples covering the acute and convalescent phases of COVID-19 were provided by collaborators in the United States, Italy and Spain. The prospective study material was composed of cDNA or gDNA derived from T cells, B-cell-depleted T cells, or PBMCs. Deeply sampled blood TCRbeta repertoires from subjects exposed to, actively infected with, or recovered from COVID-19 were included in the dataset. A freely available public database, intended as a resource for researchers studying the immune response to SARS-CoV-2, is where the repertoires were released. Samples were obtained from the ongoing ImmuneRACE study (first 160 participants) and from approximately 1,200 subjects provided by 6 global collaborators. The sample metadata nearly always contained a de-identified subject ID, COVID-19 status, age in years and sex. Where available, HLA class I and class II types were obtained from metadata supplied by the sample provider rather than from assay-based typing. Results the study describes overall, beyond this receptor: The amount of clinical and demographic metadata varied by source and participant and was provided uncurated.

This sequence uses TRBV6-5 and TRBJ2-7; a weak D assignment points to TRBD1 (5 bases agree). The sample taken for sequencing was peripheral blood. The receptor's source is a woman aged 55-69 years who had recovered from COVID-19. The nucleotide sequence is TGTGCCTTGGGCCACAGGACCACCTACGAGCAGTACTTC. This gives the protein CALGHRTTYEQYF.